Presented here are 27 T cell receptor beta chains from one specimen sequenced in a study of human T cells and chemical hapten exposure. Each CDR3 protein is one row after TCRdb ran MiXCR on the RACE reads. The sample has about 82,000 distinct CDR3 sequences; 10% to 15% are singletons. The time point was: patch test 3, about 24 weeks after DPC sensitization. Treatment denoted: therapeutic diphenylcyclopropenone sensitization with weekly scalp DPC. The sample consisted of whole blood, taken in connection with sensitization to the hapten diphenylcyclopropenone (DPC). These TCRs come from a woman aged 45-65 years with alopecia areata. Some clones in this sample may be carry-over from other donors' samples.

The CDR3 DNA is TGTGCCAGCAGCCTGGGACAGGGGGCAGATACGCAGTATTTT. It yields the protein CASSLGQGADTQYF. The chain combines TRBV5-5 with TRBJ2-3; 11 bases agree with TRBD1. CDR3 length: 14 residues. Germline V lookup: CDR1 SGHKS, CDR2 YYEKEE (reference sequence). The junction had 2 bases not matched to a gene; V was cut back by 4 bases and J by 4 bases.

This clonotype came up a few times. The chain links TRBV29-1 to TRBJ1-1, with D perhaps TRBD1 (5 bases). This CDR3 is built from 13 residues. The germline V gene has CDR1 SQVTM and CDR2 ANQGSEA. The V gene lost 3 bases and the J gene lost 1 base, with 9 bases spanning the gap. As DNA, the CDR3 is TGCAGCGTTGAGGGGACCGGGAACACTGAAGCTTTCTTT. Its protein is CSVEGTGNTEAFF.

This clonotype was observed many times. The CDR3 loop reads CSAAGTGVTYEQYF. DNA of the CDR3: TGCAGTGCCGCCGGGACAGGGGTTACCTACGAGCAGTACTTC. The genes are TRBV20-1 and TRBJ2-7; 10 nucleotides agree with TRBD1. The germline V gene encodes CDR1 DFQATT and CDR2 SNEGSKA (reference sequence). V shed 6 bases, J shed 2 bases, and the junction held 7 bases outside the gene matches. The CDR3 is 14 residues long.

V is TRBV7-2 and J is TRBJ2-1; 8 nucleotides agree with TRBD1. J gave up 11 bases and V 1 base, and 7 bases lay outside the gene matches. From germline, CDR1 is SGHTA and CDR2 FQGNSA. The CDR3 loop spans 14 amino acids. CDR3 in amino acids: CASSLGQGNLKQFF. As DNA, the CDR3 is TGTGCCAGCAGCTTAGGACAGGGGAACCTGAAGCAGTTCTTC. The whole variable domain, filled in from reference TRBV7-2 and TRBJ2-1, reads GAGVSQSPSNKVTEKGKDVELRCDPISGHTALYWYRQSLGQGLEFLIYFQGNSAPDKSGLPSDRFSAERTGGSVSTLTIQRTQQEDSAVYLCASSLGQGNLKQFFGPGTRLTVL.

The table lists this clonotype with a few counts. The J gene is TRBJ1-1, the V gene TRBV29-1, with D unresolved. Germline assignment: CDR1 SQVTM and CDR2 ANQGSEA. This CDR3 spans 10 amino acids. The ends were cut back, 5 bases at V and 6 bases at J, with 7 bases in the middle. CDR3 amino acids: CSVHQAEAFF. CDR3 DNA: TGCAGCGTTCACCAAGCTGAAGCTTTCTTT.

The chain is built from TRBV4-2 and TRBJ1-1; D gene ambiguous. This CDR3 region has 17 residues. V lost 0 bases and J lost 0, with 14 bases in between. From germline, CDR1 is LGHNA and CDR2 YNFKEQ. CDR3 nucleotides: TGTGCCAGCAGCCAAGATCTAGGGCGGACCATGAACACTGAAGCTTTCTTT. Its protein is CASSQDLGRTMNTEAFF.

This clonotype has a count of ten or more. The genes are TRBV14 and TRBJ2-1; a weak D match, TRBD2 (5 bases). The CDR3 is 16 residues long. Germline lookup yields CDR1 SGHDN and CDR2 FVKESK. V was pared by 7 bases and J by 4 bases, with 20 bases between. The CDR3 bases are TGTGCCAGCACCCGGAACCTCCTAGCCGGATACAATGAGCAGTTCTTC. It encodes CASTRNLLAGYNEQFF.

CDR3 nucleotides: TGTGCCAGCAGCCAAGCCGCCATAACGAACACTGAAGCTTTCTTT. Encoded protein: CASSQAAITNTEAFF. The V gene is TRBV3-1, the J gene TRBJ1-1; D is unclear. Germline V gives CDR1 LGHDT, CDR2 YNNKEL (reference sequence). Trimming removed 1 base at V and 1 base at J, with 10 bases between. The CDR3 is 15 residues long.

This clonotype was counted at least ten times. DNA of the CDR3: TGTGCCAGCAGAACAGGACCATCAGGTGGCTACACCTTC. This sequence encodes CASRTGPSGGYTF. This chain joins TRBV2 and TRBJ1-2, with D perhaps TRBD1 (5 bases). Looked up from germline, CDR1 is SNHLY and CDR2 is FYNNEI. The V end was cut by 6 bases, the J end by 7 bases, with 15 bases between. This CDR3 region has 13 residues.

This clonotype was observed a handful of times. The chain carries TRBV6-6 and TRBJ2-3; D ambiguous. This CDR3 spans 15 amino acids. Germline values: CDR1 MNHNY, CDR2 SVGAGI (reference sequence). V shed 3 bases and J shed 0 bases, with 10 bases lying between them. The CDR3 DNA is TGTGCCAGCAGTTATTTGCGAACTAGCACAGATACGCAGTATTTT. Amino acid sequence: CASSYLRTSTDTQYF.

This clonotype was counted only a few times. This sequence joins TRBV29-1 and TRBJ2-7, with 7 bases lining up with TRBD1. The CDR3 has 12 amino acids. Germline values: CDR1 SQVTM, CDR2 ANQGSEA. Trimming at V came to 7 bases and at J to 2 bases, leaving 5 bases not matched to a gene. The CDR3 DNA is TGCAGCGCCCGACAGGGCCCCTACGAGCAGTACTTC. Its protein product is CSARQGPYEQYF.

The chain links TRBV9 to TRBJ2-2, with D perhaps TRBD1 or TRBD2 (5 bases each). In germline, CDR1 is SGDLS, CDR2 YYNGEE. Trimming took off 4 bases at V and 3 bases at J, with 16 bases between the two ends. This CDR3 region has 16 residues. The CDR3 here is CASSPRGPPHTGELFF. Here the CDR3 DNA reads TGTGCCAGCAGCCCCCGGGGCCCCCCGCACACCGGGGAGCTGTTTTTT.

Ten or more counts support this clonotype. This sequence joins TRBV29-1 and TRBJ1-1; TRBD1 matches at 10 bases. The V segment lost 7 bases and the J segment 3 bases; nucleotides outside the gene matches: 5. The CDR3 covers 13 residues. The germline V gene encodes CDR1 SQVTM and CDR2 ANQGSEA. The CDR3 spells CSATGGRYTEAFF. Here the CDR3 DNA reads TGCAGCGCGACAGGGGGCAGGTACACTGAAGCTTTCTTT.

This clonotype was observed at least ten times. The chain joins TRBV30 to TRBJ2-7; D call uncertain. This CDR3 is built from 12 residues. V was cut by 0 bases and J by 2 bases, with 5 bases left in between. Germline CDR1 reads GTSNPN; CDR2 reads SVGIG (reference sequence). CDR3 nucleotides: TGTGCCTGGAGTGTCGGACCCTACGAGCAGTACTTC. It encodes CAWSVGPYEQYF.

In this sample, this clonotype turned up many times. The limits of the CDR3 on the DNA are not certain, so only TCRdb's listed CDR3 is given. This chain connects TRBV12-3 or TRBV12-4 to TRBJ1-5; the table names TRBD1, a call not compared with the DNA. The CDR3 is 16 residues long, counting both termini. CDR3 sequence reads: CASSTSTGLVNQPQHF.

This clonotype came up many times. This chain joins TRBV27 and TRBJ1-1; D unclear. The germline gives CDR1 MNHEY, CDR2 SMNVEV (reference sequence). The CDR3 is 15 residues long. Trimming cost V 0 bases and J 0 bases, with 8 bases left between them. CDR3 DNA sequence: TGTGCCAGCAGTTTATCCCCCAGTGTGAACACTGAAGCTTTCTTT. As protein: CASSLSPSVNTEAFF.

The chain has TRBV12-3 or TRBV12-4 and TRBJ2-1; 8 bases align to TRBD2. The CDR3 totals 16 residues. V lost 4 bases and J lost 3; bases outside the gene matches: 8. The CDR3: CASSYPRAGGYNEQFF. CDR3 in DNA: TGTGCCAGCAGTTACCCCCGGGCGGGAGGCTACAATGAGCAGTTCTTC.

This clonotype was seen more than once but under ten times. The V call is TRBV29-1, the J call TRBJ2-1; perhaps D is TRBD1 or TRBD2 (5 bases each). This CDR3 is built from 16 residues. V lost 7 bases and J lost 0, with 19 bases in between. Per the germline V gene, CDR1 is SQVTM and CDR2 is ANQGSEA. Here the CDR3 DNA reads TGCAGCGCTGATCCCCTCGGGACCCACTCCTACAATGAGCAGTTCTTC. Its protein is CSADPLGTHSYNEQFF.

This clonotype was counted ten times or more. The chain's CDR3 is CASRRDGPNTEAFF. In DNA form, the CDR3 reads TGTGCCAGCAGACGGGACGGGCCGAACACTGAAGCTTTCTTT. The J gene is TRBJ1-1, the V gene TRBV6-6; TRBD1 might be the D (5 bases). This CDR3 is built from 14 residues. The ends were cut back, 6 bases at V and 1 base at J, with 12 bases in the middle. Germline CDR1 is MNHNY and CDR2 is SVGAGI (reference sequence).

The chain is built from TRBV12-3 or TRBV12-4 and TRBJ1-5; TRBD1 is a possible D gene (6 bases). Trimming removed 6 bases at V and 5 bases at J, with 14 bases between. The length of the CDR3 is 14 residues. The chain's CDR3 is CASSQLRGDQPQHF. The CDR3 nucleotides are TGTGCCAGCAGCCAATTGAGGGGGGATCAGCCCCAGCATTTT.

The CDR3 region is CASSRRYNSPLHF. The DNA for the CDR3 is TGTGCCAGCAGTAGACGGTATAATTCACCCCTCCACTTT. The gene calls are TRBV21-1 and TRBJ1-6. TRBV21-1 is a known pseudogene. The CDR3 consists of 13 residues.

In its sample, this clonotype was seen once. The chain has TRBV6-5 and TRBJ2-7, with 9 bases matching TRBD2. Per the germline V gene, CDR1 is MNHEY and CDR2 is SVGAGI. With V trimmed by 2 bases and J by 6 bases, 8 bases remained unmatched. This CDR3 has 15 residues. CDR3 in DNA: TGTGCCAGCAGTTACATTAGCGGGGGTAGCGGCGAGCAGTACTTC. It is translated as CASSYISGGSGEQYF.

This clonotype has more than one count but fewer than ten. The DNA for the CDR3 is TGTGCCAGCAGCTCGCACCCGGGAAGCGGGAAGTACGAGCAGTACTTC. Translation: CASSSHPGSGKYEQYF. The chain employs TRBV11-2 and TRBJ2-7; TRBD2 matches 7 bases. The CDR3 is made up of 16 amino acids. From germline, CDR1 is SGHAT and CDR2 FQNNGV. V shed 4 bases and J 4 bases; nucleotides not matched to a gene: 13.

This clonotype has ten or more counts. This chain connects TRBV12-3 or TRBV12-4 to TRBJ2-5, with D possibly being TRBD2 (6 bases). The ends were cut back, 3 bases at V and 1 base at J, with 6 bases in the middle. The CDR3 contains 13 residues. CDR3 region: CASSFGSQETQYF. CDR3 nucleotide sequence: TGTGCCAGCAGTTTCGGGAGCCAAGAGACCCAGTACTTC.

This clonotype was observed a handful of times. The chain links TRBV28 to TRBJ2-5, with D hard to call. The CDR3 covers 11 residues. With 6 bases removed from V and 2 bases from J, the gap between germline ends came to 4 bases. Germline-derived CDR1 and CDR2 are MDHEN and SYDVKM. The CDR3: CASRSQETQYF. Here the CDR3 DNA reads TGTGCCAGCAGGTCTCAAGAGACCCAGTACTTC.

The sample holds a few counts of this clonotype. The chain combines TRBV21-1 with TRBJ2-1; the table assigns TRBD2, which was not confirmed against the DNA. TRBV21-1 is recorded as a pseudogene. The CDR3 sequence is 18 residues long. In DNA, the CDR3 is TGTGCCAGCAGCCGTTGGTGGCGGGGAAGTAGTTCCTACAATGAGCAGTTCTTC. Its translation: CASSRWWRGSSSYNEQFF.

This clonotype was counted ten times or more. V and J are TRBV5-1 and TRBJ1-1; tentative D call: TRBD1 (6 bases). In germline, CDR1 is SGHRS, CDR2 YFSETQ. The CDR3 sequence is 16 residues long. V was trimmed by 1 base and J by 4 bases, leaving 17 bases between them. In nucleotides, the CDR3 is TGCGCCAGCAGCTTGACAGGGACCCGCGGAGGCACTGAAGCTTTCTTT. This gives the protein CASSLTGTRGGTEAFF.